A selection of T cell receptor beta chains follows, all from one sample in a study of blood T cell repertoires in COVID-19. Produced via immunoSEQ multiplex PCR; TCRdb's table is partial and in-frame only. The data show 200,000 to 250,000 clones, with approximately 86% seen just once and over 12% held by the top ten. The sequencing input was PBMCs or T cells enriched from blood (not recorded which). Receptor source: a woman aged 45-59 years with acute COVID-19. CDR3s include the opening cysteine and the closing phenylalanine or tryptophan.

cdr3_aa j_call v_call
CASRDGQDYQPQHF TRBJ1-5 TRBV6-5
CASRGGTGGWAYGYTF TRBJ1-2 TRBV28
CASTVLAGGPNEQFF TRBJ2-1 TRBV28
CASSVVPQTGVDGYTF TRBJ1-2 TRBV9
CASSLLWEGGTPPGTNSNQPQHF TRBJ1-5 TRBV28
CASSSLQGDYGYTF TRBJ1-2 TRBV27
CASSELAGVNTGELFF TRBJ2-2 TRBV7-8
CAWGTTGSEKLFF TRBJ1-4 TRBV30
CAISERGLAGDTGELFF TRBJ2-2 TRBV10-3
CASSPGLAGDSYEQYF TRBJ2-7 TRBV13
CASRRTSVEQYF TRBJ2-7 TRBV12-3/TRBV12-4
CASSRMGGGLYNSPLHF TRBJ1-6 TRBV7-9
CASSRERGETQYF TRBJ2-5 TRBV27
CASSSGTSGFDEQFF TRBJ2-1 TRBV7-3
CASSIMGQGYQPQHF TRBJ1-5 TRBV19
CTSSQALADYEQYF TRBJ2-7 TRBV1
CASSPQTGAETQYF TRBJ2-5 TRBV18
CAWSVSLSSYEQYF TRBJ2-7 TRBV30
CASSLGQVGTEAFF TRBJ1-1 TRBV7-9
CASRRGHAQPQHF TRBJ1-5 TRBV19
CASSAGTSGRNEQFF TRBJ2-1 TRBV7-2
CASRGPGQIYNEQFF TRBJ2-1 TRBV2
CASSFSQGAYEQYF TRBJ2-7 TRBV11-2
CAWTKGTTTYEQYF TRBJ2-7 TRBV30
CATSRDSGYEQYF TRBJ2-7 TRBV15
CASSLGGQGNSPLHF TRBJ1-6 TRBV5-1
CASRDSSNEQFF TRBJ2-1 TRBV7-3
CASSYTTSGNLMSSYEQYF TRBJ2-7 TRBV6-2/TRBV6-3
CASSLRTGELEGYTF TRBJ1-2 TRBV28
CASRRDRVYNEQFF TRBJ2-1 TRBV28
CASSLASTGALNYGYTF TRBJ1-2 TRBV7-2
CASSLDRGYEQYF TRBJ2-7 TRBV7-6
CASSYDRVSNTEAFF TRBJ1-1 TRBV19
CASSITGAGNTIYF TRBJ1-3 TRBV7-3
CASSLARREIYGYTF TRBJ1-2 TRBV5-1
CASSVSTGGYNSPLHF TRBJ1-6 TRBV9
CASTQGRTGVLLGDQPQHF TRBJ1-5 TRBV28
CASGLTGGRAVEQYF TRBJ2-7 TRBV5-4
CASNPLRGGQPQHF TRBJ1-5 TRBV2
CAWSADSAWDNEQFF TRBJ2-1 TRBV30
CASSSQETQYF TRBJ2-5 TRBV5-4
CASSSIEDTQYF TRBJ2-3 TRBV18
CASSPTGNYNSPLHF TRBJ1-6 TRBV11-2
CASSSTGQGASFHEQYF TRBJ2-7 TRBV19
CASSYQDKQFF TRBJ2-1 TRBV18
CASSSPTGGPEAFF TRBJ1-1 TRBV27
CASSLETSGREFF TRBJ2-1 TRBV7-9
CASSNPGQTYEQYF TRBJ2-7 TRBV28
CASSWTGGYTF TRBJ1-2 TRBV12-3/TRBV12-4
CASSWMDRVIYGYTF TRBJ1-2 TRBV7-2
CANIPGQGANTEAFF TRBJ1-1 TRBV6-5
CASSAGTAISEAFF TRBJ1-1 TRBV27
CASSLGGLMVTGELFF TRBJ2-2 TRBV7-9
CASSLQGTSYNEQFF TRBJ2-1 TRBV5-8